Presented here are 5 T cell receptor beta chains from one specimen sequenced in a study of cytomegalovirus exposure and HLA in healthy donors. PCR used 60 Vbeta primers and 13 Jbeta primers. Only in-frame clones appear in the TCRdb table, and some are missing; sequencing was by immunoSEQ multiplex PCR. Of tens of thousands of clones listed, approximately 78% were seen once; the top ten hold approximately 2.7%. The sequenced sample was PBMCs. The receptors here all came from a male donor in good health and CMV-seropositive.

This chain links TRBV7-6 with TRBJ2-5; D possibly corresponds to TRBD2 (6 bases). This CDR3 region has 15 residues. CDR1 is SGHVS, CDR2 FNYEAQ, per germline. V was trimmed by 1 base and J by 4 bases, leaving 13 bases between them. The CDR3 loop is CASSLGGVGGETQYF. As DNA, the CDR3 is TGTGCCAGCAGCTTAGGGGGGGTCGGAGGAGAGACCCAGTACTTC.

This sequence joins TRBV5-1 and TRBJ2-3; 7 positions agree with TRBD2. Trimming cost V 4 bases and J 3 bases; bases outside gene matches: 5. Germline loops: CDR1 SGHRS, CDR2 YFSETQ. CDR3 size: 14 residues. CDR3 in DNA: TGCGCCAGCAGCCATGGACTAGAGACAGATACGCAGTATTTT. It is translated as CASSHGLETDTQYF.

The chain joins TRBV7-2 to TRBJ2-7, with TRBD2 matching 9 bases. J lost 3 bases, V lost 5 bases, and 11 bases had no gene match. Germline V CDR1 and CDR2: SGHTA, FQGNSA. CDR3 length: 16 residues. DNA for the CDR3: TGTGCCAGCAGCCGCCGGCAGGTAGCGGGAGTCTACGAGCAGTACTTC. Translating it yields CASSRRQVAGVYEQYF.

The chain is built from TRBV9 and TRBJ2-7; 9 bases agree with TRBD2. Trimming removed 0 bases from V and 6 bases from J; junction bases left unmatched: 10. The CDR3 is made up of 16 amino acids. Germline values: CDR1 SGDLS, CDR2 YYNGEE. CDR3 DNA sequence: TGTGCCAGCAGCGTAGTAAGCGGGGGGCCCCTGGGCGAGCAGTACTTC. Protein product: CASSVVSGGPLGEQYF. The full variable domain, in which reference TRBV9 and TRBJ2-7 provide the parts outside the CDR3, is DSGVTQTPKHLITATGQRVTLRCSPRSGDLSVYWYQQSLDQGLQFLIQYYNGEERAKGNILERFSAQQFPDLHSELNLSSLELGDSALYFCASSVVSGGPLGEQYFGPGTRLTVT.

The CDR3 bases are TGCGCCAGCAGCCCGGGACAGGGTTTTCGGGAGACCCAGTACTTC. Translating it yields CASSPGQGFRETQYF. The J gene is TRBJ2-5, the V gene TRBV5-1; 9 positions match TRBD1. CDR1 and CDR2 (germline): SGHRS, YFSETQ. Losses at the gene ends were 4 bases for V and 5 bases for J; bases not matched to a gene: 9. The CDR3 spans 15 residues.